What follows is one T cell receptor beta chain and its context. Its target is unknown. The record originates from a study of human T cells and chemical hapten exposure. Study context: Per-sample TCR yields varied mainly from small pooled library volume differences. Study-wide results and limits: The formation of large CDR3 similarity clusters by expanded TCRs significantly exceeded that of controls.

The CDR3 extends over 15 amino acids. In germline, CDR1 is ENHRY, CDR2 SYGVKD. V trimming: 6 bases; J trimming: 0 bases; junction bases outside the gene matches: 4. TCRdb re-called the RACE reads with MiXCR, one entry per CDR3 protein. This sample yields roughly 380,000 distinct CDR3 sequences, of which roughly 5% are seen a single time; about 2.2% belongs to the top ten. The time point: patch test 1, 2 weeks after DPC sensitization. Documented treatment: therapeutic diphenylcyclopropenone sensitization with weekly scalp DPC. Total RNA was extracted from unfractionated whole blood. The chain has TRBV10-3 and TRBJ2-2, with 7 nucleotides matching TRBD1. The origin of this receptor is a woman in her forties or fifties with alopecia areata. Some clones in this sample may be carry-over from other donors' samples. The sequencing here drew on whole blood, taken in connection with sensitization to the hapten diphenylcyclopropenone (DPC). The CDR3 DNA reads TGTGCCATCAGCCTCGGGACAGCGAACACCGGGGAGCTGTTTTTT. Translation: CAISLGTANTGELFF.